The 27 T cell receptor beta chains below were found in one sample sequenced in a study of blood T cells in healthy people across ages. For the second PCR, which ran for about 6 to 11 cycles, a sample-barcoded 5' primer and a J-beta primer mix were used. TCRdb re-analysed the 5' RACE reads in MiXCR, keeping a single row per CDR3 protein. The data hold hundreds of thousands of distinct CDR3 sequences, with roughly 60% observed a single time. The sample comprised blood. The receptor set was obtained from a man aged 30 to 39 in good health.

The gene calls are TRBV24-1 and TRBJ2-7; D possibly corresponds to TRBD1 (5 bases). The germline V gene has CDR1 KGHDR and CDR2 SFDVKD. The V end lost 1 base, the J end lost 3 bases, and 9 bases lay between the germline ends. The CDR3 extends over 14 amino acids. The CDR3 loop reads CATSDFQGDYEQYF. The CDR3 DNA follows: TGTGCCACCAGTGATTTCCAGGGTGACTACGAGCAGTACTTC.

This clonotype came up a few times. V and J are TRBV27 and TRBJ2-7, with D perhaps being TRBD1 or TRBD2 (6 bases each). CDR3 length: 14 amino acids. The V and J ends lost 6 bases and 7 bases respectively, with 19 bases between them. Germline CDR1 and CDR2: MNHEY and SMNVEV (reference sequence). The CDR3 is CASSTRLGGLEQYF. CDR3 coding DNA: TGTGCCAGCAGCACGCGTTTAGGGGGACTGGAGCAGTACTTC.

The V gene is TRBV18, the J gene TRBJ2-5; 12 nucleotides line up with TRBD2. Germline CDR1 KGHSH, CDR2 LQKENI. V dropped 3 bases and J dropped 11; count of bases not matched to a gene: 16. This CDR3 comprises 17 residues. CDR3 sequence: CASSPIGTSGSTNEQYF. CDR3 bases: TGTGCCAGCTCACCTATTGGGACTAGCGGGTCTACGAATGAGCAGTACTTC.

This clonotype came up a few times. DNA for the CDR3: TGTGCCAGCAGCCTCGGGACAGACTACGAGCAGTACTTC. Translated: CASSLGTDYEQYF. The J gene is TRBJ2-7, the V gene TRBV6-1; the match to TRBD1 covers 7 bases. The trim removed 6 bases at V and 3 bases at J, leaving 5 bases unmatched. The CDR3 loop spans 13 amino acids. Germline lookup yields CDR1 MNHNS and CDR2 SASEGT.

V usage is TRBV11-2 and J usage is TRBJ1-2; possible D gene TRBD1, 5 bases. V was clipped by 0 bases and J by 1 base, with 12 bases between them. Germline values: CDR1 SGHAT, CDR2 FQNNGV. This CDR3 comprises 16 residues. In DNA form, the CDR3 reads TGTGCCAGCAGCTTAGAAGGCGGGACCCGTAACTATGGCTACACCTTC. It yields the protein CASSLEGGTRNYGYTF.

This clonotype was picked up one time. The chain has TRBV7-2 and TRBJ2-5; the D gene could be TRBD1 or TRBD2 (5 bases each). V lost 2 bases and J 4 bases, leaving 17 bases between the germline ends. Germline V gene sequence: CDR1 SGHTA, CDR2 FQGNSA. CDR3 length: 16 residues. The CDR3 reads CASSLQGAEVRETQYF. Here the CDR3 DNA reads TGTGCCAGCAGCTTACAGGGCGCGGAGGTACGAGAGACCCAGTACTTC.

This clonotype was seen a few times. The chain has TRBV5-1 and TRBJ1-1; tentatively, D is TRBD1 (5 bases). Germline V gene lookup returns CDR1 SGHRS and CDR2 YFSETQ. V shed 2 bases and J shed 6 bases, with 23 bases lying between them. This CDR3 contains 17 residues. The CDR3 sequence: CASSFLGGEGIFAEAFF. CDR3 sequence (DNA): TGCGCCAGCAGCTTTTTGGGAGGGGAGGGGATATTCGCTGAAGCTTTCTTT.

The CDR3, as DNA: TGTGCCAGCAGCCGCACAAGAAACACTGAAGCTTTCTTT. Its protein product is CASSRTRNTEAFF. The chain combines TRBV27 with TRBJ1-1; D unresolved. Trimming took off 6 bases at V and 2 bases at J, with 10 bases between the two ends. Germline-derived CDR1 and CDR2 are MNHEY and SMNVEV (reference sequence). The CDR3 spans 13 residues.

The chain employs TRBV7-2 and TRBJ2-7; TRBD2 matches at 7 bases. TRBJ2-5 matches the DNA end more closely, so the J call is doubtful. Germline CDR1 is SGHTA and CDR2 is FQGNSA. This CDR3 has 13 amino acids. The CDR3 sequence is CASSERTRGTQYF. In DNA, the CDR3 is TGTGCCAGCAGCGAGCGGACTAGGGGGACCCAGTACTTC.

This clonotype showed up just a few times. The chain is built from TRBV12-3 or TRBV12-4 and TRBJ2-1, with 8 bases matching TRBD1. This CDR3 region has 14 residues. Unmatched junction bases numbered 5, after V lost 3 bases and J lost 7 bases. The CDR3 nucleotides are TGTGCCAGCAGTTTCTCAGGGACAGGAAATGAGCAGTTCTTC. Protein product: CASSFSGTGNEQFF.

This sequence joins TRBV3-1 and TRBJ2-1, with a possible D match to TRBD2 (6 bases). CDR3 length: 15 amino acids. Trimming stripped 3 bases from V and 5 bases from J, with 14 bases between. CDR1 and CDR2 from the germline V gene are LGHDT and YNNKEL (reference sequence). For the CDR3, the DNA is TGTGCCAGCAGCCACGATGTGGACTACCACAATGAGCAGTTCTTC. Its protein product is CASSHDVDYHNEQFF.

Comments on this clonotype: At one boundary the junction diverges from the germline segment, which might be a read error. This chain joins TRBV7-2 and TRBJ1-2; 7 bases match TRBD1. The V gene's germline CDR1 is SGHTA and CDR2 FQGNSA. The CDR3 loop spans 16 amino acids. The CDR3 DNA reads TGTGCCAGCAGTTTAGGGGGAAGCAGGGGGGATGATGGCTACACCTTC. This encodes CASSLGGSRGDDGYTF.

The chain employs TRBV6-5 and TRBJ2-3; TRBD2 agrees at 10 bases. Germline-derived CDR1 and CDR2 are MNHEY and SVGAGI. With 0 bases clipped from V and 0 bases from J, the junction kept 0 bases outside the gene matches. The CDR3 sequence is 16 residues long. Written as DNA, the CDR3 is TGTGCCAGCAGTTACTCGGGACTAGCGAGCACAGATACGCAGTATTTT. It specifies CASSYSGLASTDTQYF.

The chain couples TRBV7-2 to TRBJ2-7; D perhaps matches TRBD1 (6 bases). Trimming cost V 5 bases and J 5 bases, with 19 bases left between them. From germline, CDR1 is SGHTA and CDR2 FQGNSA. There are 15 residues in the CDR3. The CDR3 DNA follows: TGTGCCAGCAGCCCGGATCGACAGGTGAAGGACGAGCAGTACTTC. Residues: CASSPDRQVKDEQYF.

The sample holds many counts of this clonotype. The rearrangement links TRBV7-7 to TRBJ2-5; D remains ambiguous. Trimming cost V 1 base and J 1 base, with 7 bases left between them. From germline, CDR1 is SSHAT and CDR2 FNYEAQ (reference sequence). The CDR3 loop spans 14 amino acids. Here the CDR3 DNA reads TGTGCCAGCAGCTTAGGCGCCTCCCAAGAGACCCAGTACTTC. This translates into CASSLGASQETQYF.

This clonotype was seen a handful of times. The CDR3 here is CSARTGLGSYGYTF. The CDR3 region has the DNA TGCAGTGCCAGAACTGGGCTGGGATCCTATGGCTACACCTTC. The V and J genes are TRBV20-1 and TRBJ1-2; D not certain. The CDR3 is 14 amino acids. Germline assignment: CDR1 DFQATT and CDR2 SNEGSKA (reference sequence). V lost 6 bases and J 4 bases, leaving 18 bases between the germline ends.

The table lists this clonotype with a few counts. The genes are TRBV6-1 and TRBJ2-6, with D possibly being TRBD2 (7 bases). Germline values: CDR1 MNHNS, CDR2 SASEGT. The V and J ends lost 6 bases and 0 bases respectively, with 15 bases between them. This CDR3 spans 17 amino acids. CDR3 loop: CASRPQGRASGANVLTF. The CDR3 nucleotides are TGTGCCAGCAGACCCCAGGGGAGGGCCTCTGGGGCCAACGTCCTGACTTTC.

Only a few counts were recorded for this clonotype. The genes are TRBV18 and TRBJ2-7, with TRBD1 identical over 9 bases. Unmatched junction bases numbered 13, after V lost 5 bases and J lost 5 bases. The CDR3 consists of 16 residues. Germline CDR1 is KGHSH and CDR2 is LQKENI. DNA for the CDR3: TGTGCCAGCTCAGAGTTTCCGGGACAGGGTACGGACGAGCAGTACTTC. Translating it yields CASSEFPGQGTDEQYF.

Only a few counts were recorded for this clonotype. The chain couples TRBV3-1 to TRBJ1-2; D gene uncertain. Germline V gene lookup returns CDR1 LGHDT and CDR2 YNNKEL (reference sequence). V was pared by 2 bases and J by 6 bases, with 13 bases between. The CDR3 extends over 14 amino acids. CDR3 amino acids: CASSQSTRRNGYTF. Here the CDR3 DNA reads TGTGCCAGCAGCCAATCGACCAGGCGGAATGGCTACACCTTC. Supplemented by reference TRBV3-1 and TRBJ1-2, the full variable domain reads DTAVSQTPKYLVTQMGNDKSIKCEQNLGHDTMYWYKQDSKKFLKIMFSYNNKELIINETVPNRFSPKSPDKAHLNLHINSLELGDSAVYFCASSQSTRRNGYTFGSGTRLTVV.

CDR3 in amino acids: CASKTSGKNNEQFF. The CDR3 DNA reads TGTGCCAGCAAGACTAGCGGGAAAAACAATGAGCAGTTCTTC. The gene calls are TRBV2 and TRBJ2-1, with 11 bases lining up with TRBD2. The CDR3 loop spans 14 amino acids. The germline gives CDR1 SNHLY, CDR2 FYNNEI. The V segment lost 7 bases and the J segment 5 bases; nucleotides outside the gene matches: 4.

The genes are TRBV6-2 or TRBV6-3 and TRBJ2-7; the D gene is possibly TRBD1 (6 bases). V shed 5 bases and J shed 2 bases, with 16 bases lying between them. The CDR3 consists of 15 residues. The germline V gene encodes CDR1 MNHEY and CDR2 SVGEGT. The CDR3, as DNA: TGTGCCAGCAGTACCCTCCAGACAGGAACCTACGAGCAGTACTTC. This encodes CASSTLQTGTYEQYF.

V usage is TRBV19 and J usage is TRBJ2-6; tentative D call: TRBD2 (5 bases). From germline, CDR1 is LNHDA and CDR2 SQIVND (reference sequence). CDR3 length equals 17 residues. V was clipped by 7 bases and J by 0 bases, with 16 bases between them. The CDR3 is CASTHRRDFSGANVLTF. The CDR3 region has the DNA TGTGCCAGTACCCACCGCCGGGATTTCTCTGGGGCCAACGTCCTGACTTTC.

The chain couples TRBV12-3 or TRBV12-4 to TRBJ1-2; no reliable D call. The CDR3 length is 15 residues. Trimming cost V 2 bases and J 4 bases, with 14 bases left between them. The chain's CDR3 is CASSLRTFSGYGYTF. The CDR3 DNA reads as TGTGCCAGCAGTTTAAGGACGTTTAGTGGCTATGGCTACACCTTC.

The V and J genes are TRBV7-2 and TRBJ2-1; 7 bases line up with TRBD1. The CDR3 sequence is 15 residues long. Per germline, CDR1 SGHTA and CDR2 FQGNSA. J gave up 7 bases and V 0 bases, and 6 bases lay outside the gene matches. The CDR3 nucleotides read TGTGCCAGCAGCTTAGCGGGACAGACCCGTAATGAGCAGTTCTTC. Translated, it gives CASSLAGQTRNEQFF.

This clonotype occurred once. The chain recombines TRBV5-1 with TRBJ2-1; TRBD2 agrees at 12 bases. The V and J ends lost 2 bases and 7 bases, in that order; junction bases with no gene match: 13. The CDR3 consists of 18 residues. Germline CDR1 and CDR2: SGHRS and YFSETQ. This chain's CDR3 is CASSFAATASGRVNEQFF. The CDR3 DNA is TGCGCCAGCAGCTTTGCAGCTACGGCTAGCGGGAGGGTGAATGAGCAGTTCTTC.

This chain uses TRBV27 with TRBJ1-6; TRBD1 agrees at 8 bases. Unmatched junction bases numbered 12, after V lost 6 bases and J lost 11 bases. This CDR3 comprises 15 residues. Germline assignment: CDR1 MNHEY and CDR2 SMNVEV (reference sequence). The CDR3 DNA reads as TGTGCCAGCAGGAGGCAGGGGGCGGATGGAGCACCCCTCCACTTT. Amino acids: CASRRQGADGAPLHF.

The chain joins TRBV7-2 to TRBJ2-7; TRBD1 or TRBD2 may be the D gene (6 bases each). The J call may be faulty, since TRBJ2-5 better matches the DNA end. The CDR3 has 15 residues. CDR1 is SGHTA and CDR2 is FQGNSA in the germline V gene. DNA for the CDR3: TGTGCCAGCAGCTTAGTCCGGGGGCCCCAGGAGACCCAGTACTTC. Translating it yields CASSLVRGPQETQYF.